Each of the 6 T cell receptor beta chains below was sequenced from the same sample in a study of Tregs in tolerant kidney transplant recipients. These receptors lack a known antigen. Profiled with immunoSEQ multiplex PCR; TCRdb holds only in-frame clones, not every one. The profile covers about 4,900 clones, with 40% appearing a single time and more than 5.5% taken by the ten largest. Source material: CD8+ T cells from blood cultured with allogeneic cells. Every receptor here comes from a human donor in good health.

The rearrangement links TRBV7-2 to TRBJ2-7, with D possibly TRBD2 on 6 matching bases. The V end lost 2 bases, the J end lost 3 bases, and 8 bases lay between the germline ends. Germline-derived CDR1 and CDR2 are SGHTA and FQGNSA. The CDR3 totals 13 residues. The CDR3 DNA sequence: TGTGCCAGCAGCTTATGGGGGGACTACGAGCAGTACTTC. Translation: CASSLWGDYEQYF.

This clone occurred a few times. The DNA for the CDR3 is TGTGCCAGCAGTTATTTGGGTGCCAATGAGCAGTTCTTC. The encoded protein is CASSYLGANEQFF. The V call is TRBV6-5, the J call TRBJ2-1; D remains ambiguous. The length of the CDR3 is 13 residues. The V gene lost 3 bases and the J gene lost 6 bases, with 9 bases spanning the gap. Germline V gene data show CDR1 as MNHEY and CDR2 as SVGAGI.

This clone was observed once. The CDR3 spells CASSFPGTGYEQYF. The DNA of the CDR3 is TGTGCCAGCAGCTTTCCGGGGACAGGCTACGAGCAGTACTTC. J is TRBJ2-7 and V is TRBV7-3; TRBD1 agrees at 8 bases. This CDR3 contains 14 residues. The V segment lost 3 bases and the J segment 3 bases; nucleotides outside the gene matches: 4. Germline CDR1 reads SGHTA; CDR2 reads FQGTGA.

The rearrangement uses TRBV7-6 and TRBJ2-7; TRBD2 matches 9 bases. The germline V gene encodes CDR1 SGHVS and CDR2 FNYEAQ. The J segment lost 6 bases and the V segment lost 1 base, leaving 7 bases of the junction unmatched. The CDR3 contains 15 residues. In nucleotides, the CDR3 is TGTGCCAGCAGCTTAGACGCGGGAGGGCCGGGCGAGCAGTACTTC. Its translation is CASSLDAGGPGEQYF.

The chain couples TRBV4-1 to TRBJ2-1; D is unclear. This CDR3 region has 16 residues. The germline CDR1 and CDR2 sequences are MGHRA and YSYEKL. The V end lost 0 bases, the J end lost 0 bases, and 9 bases lay between the germline ends. For the CDR3, the DNA is TGCGCCAGCAGCCAAGAATCTACGAGCTCCTACAATGAGCAGTTCTTC. This gives the protein CASSQESTSSYNEQFF.

The table lists this clone with a count of one. The rearrangement joins TRBV4-3 to TRBJ2-7; D may be TRBD1 (6 bases). CDR3 length: 16 residues. The germline gives CDR1 LGHNA, CDR2 YSLEER. Deletions cut 1 base from V and 0 bases from J, with 13 bases between. The CDR3 reads CASSQVYEQGSYEQYF. CDR3 DNA sequence: TGCGCCAGCAGCCAAGTTTACGAACAGGGCTCCTACGAGCAGTACTTC.